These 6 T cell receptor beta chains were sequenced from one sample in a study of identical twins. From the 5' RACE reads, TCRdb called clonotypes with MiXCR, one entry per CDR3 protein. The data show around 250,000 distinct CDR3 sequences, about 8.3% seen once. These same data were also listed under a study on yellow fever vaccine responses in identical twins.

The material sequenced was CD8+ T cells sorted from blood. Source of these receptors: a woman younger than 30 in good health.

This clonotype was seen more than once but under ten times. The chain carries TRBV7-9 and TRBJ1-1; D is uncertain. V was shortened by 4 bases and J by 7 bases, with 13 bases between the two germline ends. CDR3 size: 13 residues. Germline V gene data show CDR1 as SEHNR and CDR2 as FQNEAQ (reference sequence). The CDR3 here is CASSSPLGGEAFF. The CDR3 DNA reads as TGTGCCAGCAGCTCCCCCCTAGGAGGTGAAGCTTTCTTT.

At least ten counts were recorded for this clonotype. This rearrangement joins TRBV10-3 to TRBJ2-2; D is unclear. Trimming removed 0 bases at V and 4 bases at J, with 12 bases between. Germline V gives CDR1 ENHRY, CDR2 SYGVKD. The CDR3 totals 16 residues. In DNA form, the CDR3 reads TGTGCCATCAGTGAGTCTGGACCACCGGGCACCGGGGAGCTGTTTTTT. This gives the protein CAISESGPPGTGELFF.

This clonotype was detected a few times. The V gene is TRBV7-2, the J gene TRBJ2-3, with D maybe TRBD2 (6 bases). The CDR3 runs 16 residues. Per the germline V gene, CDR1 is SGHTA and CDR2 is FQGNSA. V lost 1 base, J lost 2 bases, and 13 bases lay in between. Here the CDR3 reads CASSLVGSSPTDTQYF. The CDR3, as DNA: TGTGCCAGCAGCTTAGTCGGGAGCTCCCCCACAGATACGCAGTATTTT.

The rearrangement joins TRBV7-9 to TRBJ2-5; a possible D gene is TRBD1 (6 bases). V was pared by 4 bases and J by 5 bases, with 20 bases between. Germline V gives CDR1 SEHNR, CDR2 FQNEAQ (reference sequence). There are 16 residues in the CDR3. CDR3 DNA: TGTGCCAGCAGCTCTACGTGGTACAGGGATGGGGAGACCCAGTACTTC. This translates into CASSSTWYRDGETQYF.

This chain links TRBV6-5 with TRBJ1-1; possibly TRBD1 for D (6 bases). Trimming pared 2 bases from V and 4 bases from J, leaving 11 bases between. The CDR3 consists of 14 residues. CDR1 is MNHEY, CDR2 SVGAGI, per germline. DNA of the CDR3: TGTGCCAGCAGTTACGCAGGGGCCGGCACTGAAGCTTTCTTT. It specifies CASSYAGAGTEAFF.

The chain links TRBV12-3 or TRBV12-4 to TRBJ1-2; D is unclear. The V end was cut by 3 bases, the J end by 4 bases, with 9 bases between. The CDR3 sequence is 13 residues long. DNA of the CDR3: TGTGCCAGCAGTTTCGGAAGTCTCTATGGCTACACCTTC. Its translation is CASSFGSLYGYTF.